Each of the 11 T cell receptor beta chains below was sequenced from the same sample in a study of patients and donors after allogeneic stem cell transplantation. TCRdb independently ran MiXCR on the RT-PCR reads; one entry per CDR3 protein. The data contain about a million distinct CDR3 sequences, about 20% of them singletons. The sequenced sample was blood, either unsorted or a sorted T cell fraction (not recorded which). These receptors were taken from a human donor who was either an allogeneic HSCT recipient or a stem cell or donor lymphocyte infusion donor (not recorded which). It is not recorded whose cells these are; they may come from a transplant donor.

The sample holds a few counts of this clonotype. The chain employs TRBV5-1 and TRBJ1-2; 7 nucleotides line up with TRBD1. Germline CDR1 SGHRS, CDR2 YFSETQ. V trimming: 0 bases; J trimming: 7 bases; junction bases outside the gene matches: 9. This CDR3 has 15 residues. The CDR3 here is CASSLERQGTSGYTF. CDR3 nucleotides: TGCGCCAGCAGCTTGGAAAGACAGGGAACGAGTGGCTACACCTTC.

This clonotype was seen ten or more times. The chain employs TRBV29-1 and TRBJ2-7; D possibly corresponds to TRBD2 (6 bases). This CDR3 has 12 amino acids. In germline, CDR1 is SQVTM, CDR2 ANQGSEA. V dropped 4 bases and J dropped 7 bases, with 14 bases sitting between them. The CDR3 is CSVGAGLREQYF. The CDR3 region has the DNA TGCAGCGTTGGGGCGGGATTACGAGAGCAGTACTTC.

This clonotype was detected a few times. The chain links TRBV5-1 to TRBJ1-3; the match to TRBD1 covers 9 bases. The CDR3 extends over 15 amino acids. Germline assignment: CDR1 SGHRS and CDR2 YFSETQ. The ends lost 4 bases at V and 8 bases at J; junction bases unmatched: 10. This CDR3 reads CASSMDRGPFDTIYF. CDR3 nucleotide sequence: TGCGCCAGCAGCATGGACAGGGGACCATTTGACACCATATATTTT. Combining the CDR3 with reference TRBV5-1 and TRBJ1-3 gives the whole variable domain KAGVTQTPRYLIKTRGQQVTLSCSPISGHRSVSWYQQTPGQGLQFLFEYFSETQRNKGNFPGRFSGRQFSNSRSEMNVSTLELGDSALYLCASSMDRGPFDTIYFGEGSWLTVV.

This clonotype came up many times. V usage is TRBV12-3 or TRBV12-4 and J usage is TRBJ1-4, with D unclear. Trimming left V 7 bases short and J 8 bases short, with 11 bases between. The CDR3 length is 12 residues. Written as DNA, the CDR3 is TGTGCCAGCAAGCGGGCGTCCGAAAAACTGTTTTTT. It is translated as CASKRASEKLFF.

The CDR3 sequence is CSAGHLAGGTDTQYF. CDR3 sequence (DNA): TGCAGTGCTGGCCACCTAGCGGGAGGGACAGATACGCAGTATTTT. The rearrangement joins TRBV20-1 to TRBJ2-3; 12 positions agree with TRBD2. The CDR3 has 15 amino acids. Trimming cost V 5 bases and J 3 bases; bases outside gene matches: 6. CDR1 DFQATT and CDR2 SNEGSKA come from the germline V gene (reference sequence).

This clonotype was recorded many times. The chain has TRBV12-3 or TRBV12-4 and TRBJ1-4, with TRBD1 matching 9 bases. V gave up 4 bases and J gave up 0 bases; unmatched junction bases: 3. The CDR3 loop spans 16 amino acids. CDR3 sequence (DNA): TGTGCCAGCAGTTCCGGACAGGGGACAACTAATGAAAAACTGTTTTTT. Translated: CASSSGQGTTNEKLFF.

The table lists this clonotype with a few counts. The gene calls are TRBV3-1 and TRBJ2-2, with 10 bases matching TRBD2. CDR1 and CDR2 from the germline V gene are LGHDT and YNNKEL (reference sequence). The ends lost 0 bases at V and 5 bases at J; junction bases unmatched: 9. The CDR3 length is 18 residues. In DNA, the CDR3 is TGTGCCAGCAGCCAAGATGGTTCCAGCGGGAGGGGTACCGGGGAGCTGTTTTTT. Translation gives CASSQDGSSGRGTGELFF.

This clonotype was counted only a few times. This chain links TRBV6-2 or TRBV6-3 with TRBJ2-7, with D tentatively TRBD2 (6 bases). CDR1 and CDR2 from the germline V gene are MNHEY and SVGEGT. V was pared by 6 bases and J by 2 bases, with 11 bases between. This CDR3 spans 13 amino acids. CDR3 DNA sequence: TGTGCCAGCAGCCGCAGGACTACCTACGAGCAGTACTTC. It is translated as CASSRRTTYEQYF.

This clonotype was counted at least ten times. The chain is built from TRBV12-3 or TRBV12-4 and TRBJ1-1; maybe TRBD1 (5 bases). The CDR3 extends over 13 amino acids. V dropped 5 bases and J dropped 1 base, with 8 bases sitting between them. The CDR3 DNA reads TGTGCCAGCAGTATCGGGGGGAACACTGAAGCTTTCTTT. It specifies CASSIGGNTEAFF.

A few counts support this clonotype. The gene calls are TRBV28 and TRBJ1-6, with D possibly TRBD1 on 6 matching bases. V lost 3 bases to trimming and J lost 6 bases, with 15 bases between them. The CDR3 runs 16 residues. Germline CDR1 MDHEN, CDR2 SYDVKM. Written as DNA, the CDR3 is TGTGCCAGCAGTTTGACCGACAGGCCTCTTAATTCACCCCTCCACTTT. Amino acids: CASSLTDRPLNSPLHF.

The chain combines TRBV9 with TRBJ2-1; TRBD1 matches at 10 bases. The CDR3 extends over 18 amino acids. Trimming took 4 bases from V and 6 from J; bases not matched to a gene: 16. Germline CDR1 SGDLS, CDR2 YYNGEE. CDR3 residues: CASSPNARDRGRGNEQFF. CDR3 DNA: TGTGCCAGCAGCCCGAACGCCCGGGACAGGGGACGGGGCAATGAGCAGTTCTTC.